The 25 T cell receptor beta chains given below trace back to one sample, sequenced in a study of blood T cells in healthy people across ages. A second 7 to 11 cycle PCR used barcoded and J-beta primers. TCRdb redid the calling of the 5' RACE reads with MiXCR, one entry per CDR3 protein. The table has about 680,000 distinct CDR3 sequences, around 49% seen once; the top ten hold about a third. The specimen sequenced was blood. These receptors came from a woman in her sixties in good health.

The gene calls are TRBV19 and TRBJ2-3; D is possibly TRBD1 (6 bases). V was pared by 7 bases and J by 0 bases, with 14 bases between. The CDR3 contains 15 residues. In germline, CDR1 is LNHDA, CDR2 SQIVND (reference sequence). The CDR3 region is CASKQGYTSTDTQYF. The CDR3 region has the DNA TGTGCCAGTAAACAGGGCTATACTAGCACAGATACGCAGTATTTT.

A single count supports this clonotype. The chain carries TRBV4-3 and TRBJ2-1, with a possible D match to TRBD2 (10 bases). Trimming shortened V by 3 bases and J by 7 bases, and 34 bases separated the two germline ends. The CDR3 spans 21 residues. CDR1 is LGHNA, CDR2 YSLEER, per germline. The CDR3 region is CASSQGTGQGSTSGIKNEQFF. In DNA form, the CDR3 reads TGCGCCAGCAGCCAGGGGACCGGACAGGGGTCCACTAGCGGGATTAAGAATGAGCAGTTCTTC.

This clonotype was counted only a few times. The chain recombines TRBV20-1 with TRBJ2-1, with 8 bases lining up with TRBD2. The CDR3 consists of 14 residues. J was trimmed by 4 bases and V by 3 bases; bases with no gene match: 5. Germline V gene sequence: CDR1 DFQATT, CDR2 SNEGSKA (reference sequence). For the CDR3, the DNA is TGCAGTGCTAGGGGGGGACTAGTGTACAATGAGCAGTTCTTC. The encoded protein is CSARGGLVYNEQFF.

This clonotype was counted between two and nine times. V usage is TRBV6-1 and J usage is TRBJ1-2; 7 positions match TRBD1. The trim removed 8 bases at V and 7 bases at J, leaving 10 bases unmatched. The CDR3 loop spans 13 amino acids. Germline lookup yields CDR1 MNHNS and CDR2 SASEGT. The CDR3 DNA reads as TGTGCCAGCCAGACGAGGGGGCGGAGTGGCTACACCTTC. Protein sequence: CASQTRGRSGYTF.

Only one count was recorded for this clonotype. V gene TRBV28 combines with J gene TRBJ2-5; D gene unclear. The V end lost 2 bases, the J end lost 0 bases, and 7 bases lay between the germline ends. This CDR3 has 14 residues. CDR1 MDHEN and CDR2 SYDVKM come from the germline V gene. CDR3 nucleotide sequence: TGTGCCAGCAGTTTAATTCGATACCAAGAGACCCAGTACTTC. Its translation: CASSLIRYQETQYF.

Of note for this clonotype: An end of the junction does not agree with germline; a read error may underlie this. The chain carries TRBV10-3 and TRBJ2-7, with D perhaps being TRBD1 or TRBD2 (5 bases each). The better agreement between TRBJ2-4 and the DNA end casts doubt on the J call. Germline V gives CDR1 ENHRY, CDR2 SYGVKD. The CDR3 is 16 residues long. The CDR3 loop reads CAVSGGQEGAKNIQYF. The CDR3 DNA reads TGTGCCGTCAGTGGGGGTCAGGAAGGGGCCAAAAACATTCAGTACTTC.

This clonotype was observed a few times. The V gene is TRBV5-6, the J gene TRBJ2-1; D not resolved. The CDR3 totals 14 residues. From germline, CDR1 is SGHDT and CDR2 YYEEEE. The V and J ends lost 0 bases and 5 bases respectively, with 9 bases between them. CDR3 protein: CASSLGPDHNEQFF. CDR3 coding DNA: TGTGCCAGCAGCTTGGGTCCCGATCACAATGAGCAGTTCTTC.

The chain uses TRBV4-3 and TRBJ2-1; 9 nucleotides align to TRBD2. The CDR3 spans 15 residues. V trimming: 0 bases; J trimming: 9 bases; junction bases outside the gene matches: 6. Germline V lookup: CDR1 LGHNA, CDR2 YSLEER. CDR3: CASSQEASGTSEQFF. As DNA, the CDR3 is TGCGCCAGCAGCCAAGAGGCTAGCGGGACGAGTGAGCAGTTCTTC.

V usage is TRBV5-1 and J usage is TRBJ2-1; 10 nucleotides align to TRBD2. The germline gives CDR1 SGHRS, CDR2 YFSETQ. V trimming: 5 bases; J trimming: 8 bases; junction bases outside the gene matches: 13. CDR3 length: 16 residues. The CDR3 protein is CASRLRGLASRDEQFF. The CDR3 nucleotides read TGCGCCAGCAGGCTCCGGGGACTAGCGTCCCGGGATGAGCAGTTCTTC.

The sample holds a few counts of this clonotype. The V gene is TRBV2, the J gene TRBJ2-4; TRBD1 aligns across 9 bases. J gave up 4 bases and V 11 bases, and 3 bases lay outside the gene matches. The CDR3 has 12 amino acids. Germline values: CDR1 SNHLY, CDR2 FYNNEI. CDR3 in amino acids: CAGGQGKNIQYF. The CDR3 region has the DNA TGTGCCGGGGGACAGGGAAAAAACATTCAGTACTTC.

This clonotype has just a few counts. The rearrangement joins TRBV24-1 to TRBJ2-1; 15 bases line up with TRBD2. The CDR3 is made up of 19 amino acids. V trimming: 3 bases; J trimming: 3 bases; junction bases outside the gene matches: 8. The germline CDR1 and CDR2 sequences are KGHDR and SFDVKD. The CDR3 region is CATSDAPGLAGGNYNEQFF. In DNA, the CDR3 is TGTGCCACCAGTGATGCCCCGGGACTAGCGGGAGGAAACTACAATGAGCAGTTCTTC.

V and J are TRBV4-3 and TRBJ2-3, with D possibly being TRBD1 (5 bases). The CDR3 runs 16 residues. Germline V lookup: CDR1 LGHNA, CDR2 YSLEER. The germline V and J ends were trimmed by 1 base and 4 bases, with 15 bases remaining between them. The CDR3 sequence: CASSQAPQGWADTQYF. The CDR3 nucleotides are TGCGCCAGCAGCCAAGCCCCGCAGGGTTGGGCAGATACGCAGTATTTT.

The table lists this clonotype with a few counts. The chain links TRBV7-2 to TRBJ1-3; D gene ambiguous. V was pared by 5 bases and J by 1 base, with 9 bases between. The CDR3 runs to 14 residues. CDR1 and CDR2 from the germline V gene are SGHTA and FQGNSA. CDR3 nucleotide sequence: TGTGCCAGCAGCCAAGGGTTTTCTGGAAACACCATATATTTT. It translates to CASSQGFSGNTIYF.

This clonotype is medium-sized (0.01 to 0.1%) by share. The gene calls are TRBV7-2 and TRBJ2-1, with a weak D call TRBD2 (6 bases). Germline V gene lookup returns CDR1 SGHTA and CDR2 FQGNSA. The CDR3 is 17 amino acids. Trimming removed 1 base from V and 0 bases from J, with 13 bases in between. The CDR3 region has the DNA TGTGCCAGCAGCTTAGTTGCGGGACTCAGCTCCTACAATGAGCAGTTCTTC. Protein: CASSLVAGLSSYNEQFF.

The genes are TRBV4-2 and TRBJ1-2, with a tentative D call TRBD1 (6 bases). CDR3 length: 16 residues. Trimming took 0 bases from V and 5 from J, leaving 16 bases between them. Germline CDR1 is LGHNA and CDR2 is YNFKEQ. The CDR3 spells CASSQDLRRGFYGYTF. CDR3 nucleotides: TGTGCCAGCAGCCAAGATCTCCGCAGGGGTTTTTATGGCTACACCTTC.

The chain uses TRBV20-1 and TRBJ1-1; D possibly corresponds to TRBD1 (6 bases). Per the germline V gene, CDR1 is DFQATT and CDR2 is SNEGSKA (reference sequence). Trimming removed 7 bases at V and 0 bases at J, with 21 bases between. The CDR3 totals 16 residues. CDR3 sequence: CSVQGTGRMMNTEAFF. As DNA, the CDR3 is TGCAGTGTCCAAGGAACAGGGAGAATGATGAACACTGAAGCTTTCTTT.

The V and J genes are TRBV5-1 and TRBJ1-4; 10 positions match TRBD1. V was pared by 0 bases and J by 5 bases, with 7 bases of the junction left unmatched. The length of the CDR3 is 17 residues. Per germline, CDR1 SGHRS and CDR2 YFSETQ. The CDR3 DNA is TGCGCCAGCAGCTTGGGGGGGACAGGGGCCCAGAATGAAAAACTGTTTTTT. Residues: CASSLGGTGAQNEKLFF.

In its sample, this clonotype was seen a few times. This chain joins TRBV29-1 and TRBJ2-7; D is perhaps TRBD2 (6 bases). The CDR3 has 13 amino acids. Germline CDR1 reads SQVTM; CDR2 reads ANQGSEA. V was cut by 5 bases and J by 2 bases, with 13 bases left in between. The CDR3 loop is CSVLGTGAYEQYF. In DNA, the CDR3 is TGCAGCGTTCTGGGGACTGGAGCCTACGAGCAGTACTTC.

This sequence joins TRBV15 and TRBJ2-5; D gene ambiguous. Germline V lookup: CDR1 LNHNV, CDR2 YYDKDF (reference sequence). CDR3 length: 16 amino acids. The V gene lost 1 base and the J gene lost 5 bases, with 17 bases spanning the gap. The CDR3 DNA sequence: TGTGCCACCAGCAGAGGAATCGAAGGGATGGGGGAGACCCAGTACTTC. Its protein product is CATSRGIEGMGETQYF.

The table lists this clonotype with a few counts. The chain uses TRBV25-1 and TRBJ2-1; the match to TRBD2 covers 9 bases. The CDR3 contains 16 residues. Germline-derived CDR1 and CDR2 are MGHDK and SYGVNS. V gave up 3 bases and J gave up 0 bases; unmatched junction bases: 3. CDR3 sequence (DNA): TGTGCCAGCAGTGATCATAGCGGGAGCTCCTACAATGAGCAGTTCTTC. Its translation is CASSDHSGSSYNEQFF.

The rearrangement links TRBV29-1 to TRBJ1-3; a weak D match, TRBD1 (5 bases). Germline-derived CDR1 and CDR2 are SQVTM and ANQGSEA. The ends were cut back, 6 bases at V and 3 bases at J, with 9 bases in the middle. The CDR3 has 12 residues. CDR3 nucleotides: TGCAGCGTCGGGGCGATTGGAAACACCATATATTTT. Its protein is CSVGAIGNTIYF.

This clonotype was found many times. The chain couples TRBV7-2 to TRBJ2-4; maybe TRBD1 (6 bases). This CDR3 is built from 11 residues. Per the germline V gene, CDR1 is SGHTA and CDR2 is FQGNSA. Trimming took 0 bases from V and 15 from J, leaving 9 bases between them. CDR3 nucleotide sequence: TGTGCCAGCAGCTTAGCGGGACATAGGTACTTC. Its translation is CASSLAGHRYF. The full variable domain, its missing parts supplied by reference TRBV7-2 and TRBJ2-4, is GAGVSQSPSNKVTEKGKDVELRCDPISGHTALYWYRQSLGQGLEFLIYFQGNSAPDKSGLPSDRFSAERTGGSVSTLTIQRTQQEDSAVYLCASSLAGHRYFGAGTRLSVL.

This clonotype was counted a few times. The chain uses TRBV5-1 and TRBJ2-6; 7 bases line up with TRBD1. The CDR3 runs to 16 residues. Per germline, CDR1 SGHRS and CDR2 YFSETQ. V trimming: 4 bases; J trimming: 1 base; junction bases outside the gene matches: 5. Here the CDR3 reads CASSGTTGSGANVLTF. The CDR3 DNA sequence: TGCGCCAGCAGCGGAACGACAGGGTCTGGGGCCAACGTCCTGACTTTC.

The genes are TRBV7-6 and TRBJ2-4; 8 bases match TRBD2. Germline CDR1 reads SGHVS; CDR2 reads FNYEAQ. V lost 5 bases to trimming and J lost 13 bases; unmatched junction nucleotides: 13. This CDR3 spans 14 amino acids. The CDR3 here is CASSTRTSSYGQYF. Here the CDR3 DNA reads TGTGCCAGCAGCACGAGGACTAGCTCCTACGGGCAGTACTTC.

This clonotype was observed a handful of times. The CDR3 loop reads CASSKGLAGRYEQYF. For the CDR3, the DNA is TGTGCCAGCAGCAAGGGACTAGCGGGACGCTACGAGCAGTACTTC. The chain carries TRBV11-1 and TRBJ2-4; 13 nucleotides line up with TRBD2. The J call may be in error: the DNA end matches TRBJ2-7 better. CDR1 SGHAT and CDR2 FQDESV come from the germline V gene (reference sequence). The CDR3 consists of 15 residues.